This entry describes one T cell receptor (beta chain). Its antigen is as yet unknown. PCR employed 60 Vbeta and 13 Jbeta primers. Here immunoSEQ multiplex PCR was the method, and the copy in TCRdb shows in-frame clones only, minus some. The sample table includes approximately 140,000 clones. The sample belongs to a study of cytomegalovirus exposure and HLA in healthy donors. Findings and limits, study-wide: The authors excluded some V segments, including TRBV6-2 and TRBV6-3, as indistinguishable.

The V end lost 0 bases, the J end lost 13 bases, and 12 bases lay between the germline ends. The CDR3 is 11 residues long. CDR1 is DFQATT and CDR2 is SNEGSKA in the germline V gene (reference sequence). The chain links TRBV20-1 to TRBJ1-2, with D possibly TRBD1 on 5 matching bases. The sequencing input was PBMCs. The TCR originated in a woman between 40 and 50 years old in good health and CMV-seronegative. This chain's CDR3 is CSAREAGWSTF. In DNA, the CDR3 is TGCAGTGCTAGAGAGGCAGGGTGGAGCACCTTC.